This TCR beta chain was recovered during a study of EBV T-cell therapy then PD-1 blockade in nasopharyngeal carcinoma (dated by TCRdb to the early 2020s). From its cysteine to its phenylalanine, the CDR3 spans 13 amino acids. This entry keeps only the CDR3 DNA: 39 bases, framed from base 1. CDR1 and CDR2, looked up from the germline V gene, are MGHRA and YSYEKL. The V end loses 0 bases and the J end loses 8 bases, and a stretch of 10 bases separates them. A few counts support this clone. There is no known antigen for this receptor. No much larger clone exists at a distance of one base, and base qualities are not known. The Qiagen DNeasy Kit was used to extract genomic DNA from the sorted cells. The immunoSEQ platform was used for deep sequencing of the TCR beta chain. The paper's processing steps were these. The immunoSEQ Analyzer software was used to analyze the repertoire data. TCRdb obtained this table from immuneACCESS and retained in-frame rearrangements with V and J assigned. These tables miss some clones; where compared with another copy, unresolved V genes account for less than half of the shortfall, and the remainder is unexplained. V, J and clone size derive from that table, while D and trimming were established from the DNA sequence. This sample gives around 19,000 clones in total; about 81% of them show up just once. The ten largest make up 31% of the sample.

Per the publication, the time point label means: 266 days after commencement of treatment, after nivolumab therapy. The treatment or condition label on this specimen signifies: AdE1-LMPpoly-expanded autologous EBV-specific T-cell therapy followed by anti-PD-1 nivolumab. The input for sequencing was CD8+ T cells from blood, taken between days 200 and 300 from a patient whose treatment included autologous EBV-specific T cells and nivolumab. The sequence joins TRBV4-1 to TRBJ1-1; tentative D gene TRBD1, with 5 bases matching. The sequence was collected from a man aged 40-55 years with nasopharyngeal carcinoma. CDR3 loop: CASSQEVGREAFF. The nucleotide sequence is TGCGCCAGCAGCCAAGAAGTGGGGCGGGAAGCTTTCTTT.